The clone carrying this T cell receptor (beta chain) was picked up many times. These data are taken from a study of breast tumors, draining lymph nodes, adjacent tissues. Each CDR3 protein is one row after TCRdb ran MiXCR on the multiplex PCR reads. The table has under 70,000 distinct CDR3 sequences, 43% seen once; the top ten hold around 8%. Trimming pared 5 bases from V and 3 bases from J, leaving 10 bases between. From germline, CDR1 is SEHNR and CDR2 FQNEAQ (reference sequence). The CDR3 spans 13 residues. V usage is TRBV7-9 and J usage is TRBJ1-2; D is unclear. The sequence came from a female donor with breast cancer. Some clones in this sample may be carry-over from other donors' samples. What was sequenced was breast tumor tissue. CDR3 in amino acids: CASSGDTYYGYTF. The CDR3 coding sequence is TGTGCCAGCAGCGGAGACACCTACTATGGCTACACCTTC.